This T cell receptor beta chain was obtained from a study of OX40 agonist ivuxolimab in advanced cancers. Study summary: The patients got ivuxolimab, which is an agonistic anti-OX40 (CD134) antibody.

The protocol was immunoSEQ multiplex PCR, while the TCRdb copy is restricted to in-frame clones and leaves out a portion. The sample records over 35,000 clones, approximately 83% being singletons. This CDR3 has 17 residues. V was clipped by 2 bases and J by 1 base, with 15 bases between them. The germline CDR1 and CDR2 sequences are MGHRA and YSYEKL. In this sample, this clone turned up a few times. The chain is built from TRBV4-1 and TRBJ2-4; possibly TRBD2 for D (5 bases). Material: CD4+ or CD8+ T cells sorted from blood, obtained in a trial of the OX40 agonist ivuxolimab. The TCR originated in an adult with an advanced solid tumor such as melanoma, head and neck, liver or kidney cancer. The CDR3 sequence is CASSQNGVSRAKNIQYF. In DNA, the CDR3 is TGCGCCAGCAGCCAAAACGGGGTCTCCCGGGCCAAAAACATTCAGTACTTC.